This T cell receptor beta chain was documented in a study of shared clonotypes between healthy human individuals. Study-wide background: Three CD4 naive, three CD4 memory, two CD8 naive and one CD8 memory plate were used per donor.

Study-wide results and limits: Memory subsets had estimated richness that was generally smaller than that of naive subsets.

Trimming pared 3 bases from V and 6 bases from J, leaving 14 bases between. Germline CDR1 reads SGHAT; CDR2 reads FQNNGV. The length of the CDR3 is 15 residues. Measured with immunoSEQ multiplex PCR; TCRdb has only the in-frame clones, and not every one. This table has some 2,500,000 clones, around 93% appearing once. As to this clone: The antigen remains unidentified.

This clonotype originated in a man in his late teens or twenties in good health. Some clones in this sample may be carry-over from other donors' samples. The sample was naive CD4+ T cells from PBMCs. Subset given: CD45RA+ positively selected. V and J are TRBV11-2 and TRBJ2-2, with TRBD1 as a possible D gene (6 bases). This CDR3 is CASSLARGSPGELFF. In nucleotides, the CDR3 is TGTGCCAGCAGCTTGGCCAGGGGCTCCCCCGGGGAGCTGTTTTTT.